This paragraph covers one T cell receptor (beta chain) sequence. This clone was recorded a few times. Its antigen remains undetermined. Base qualities are missing; no much larger clone stands one base away. There are 13 amino acids in the CDR3, from cysteine to phenylalanine inclusive. CDR3 DNA is the only sequence kept; it has 39 bases, read in frame from the first base. CDR1 and CDR2 are drawn from the germline V gene: SGHTA, FQGTGA. Cut back by 3 bases and 3 bases, the V and J ends lie 8 bases apart. Libraries were built with the immunoSEQ multiplex PCR assay. TCRdb carries this immuneACCESS record with in-frame sequences only. Its versions omit some clonotypes, under half of them owing to an unresolved V gene in the studies checked, with the rest unexplained. The sample table holds 55,000 to 85,000 clones, of which 92% were seen once. Jointly, the top ten make up almost 1.5% of the sample. This entry comes from a study of T cell changes during pregnancy in multiple sclerosis (dated by TCRdb to the late 2010s). Study-level background: Changes in the T cell repertoire over the course of pregnancy were examined in this study in women with multiple sclerosis.

Sequenced material: peripheral blood, taken after pregnancy. The origin of this receptor is a female donor with multiple sclerosis, enrolled in a pregnancy study. The V and J genes are TRBV7-3 and TRBJ1-1; TRBD1 is possibly the D segment (5 matching bases). DNA sequence: TGTGCCAGCAGCTTCACGGGGGACACTGAAGCTTTCTTT. Protein translation: CASSFTGDTEAFF.